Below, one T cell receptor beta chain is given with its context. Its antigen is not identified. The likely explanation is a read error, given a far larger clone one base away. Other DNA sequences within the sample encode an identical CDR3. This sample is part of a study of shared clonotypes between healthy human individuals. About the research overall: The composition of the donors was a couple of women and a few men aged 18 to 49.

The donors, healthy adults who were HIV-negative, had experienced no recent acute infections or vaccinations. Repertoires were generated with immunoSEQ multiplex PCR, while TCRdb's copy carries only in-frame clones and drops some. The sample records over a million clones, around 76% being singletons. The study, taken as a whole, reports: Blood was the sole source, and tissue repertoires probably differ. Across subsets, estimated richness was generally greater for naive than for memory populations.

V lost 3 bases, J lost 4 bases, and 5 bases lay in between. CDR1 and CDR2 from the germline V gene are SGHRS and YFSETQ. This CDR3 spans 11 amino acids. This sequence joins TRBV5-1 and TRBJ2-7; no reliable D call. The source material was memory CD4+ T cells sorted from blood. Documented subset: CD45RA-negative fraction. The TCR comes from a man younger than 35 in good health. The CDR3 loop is CASSSSYEQYF. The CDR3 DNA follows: TGCGCCAGCAGCTCCTCATACGAGCAGTACTTC.